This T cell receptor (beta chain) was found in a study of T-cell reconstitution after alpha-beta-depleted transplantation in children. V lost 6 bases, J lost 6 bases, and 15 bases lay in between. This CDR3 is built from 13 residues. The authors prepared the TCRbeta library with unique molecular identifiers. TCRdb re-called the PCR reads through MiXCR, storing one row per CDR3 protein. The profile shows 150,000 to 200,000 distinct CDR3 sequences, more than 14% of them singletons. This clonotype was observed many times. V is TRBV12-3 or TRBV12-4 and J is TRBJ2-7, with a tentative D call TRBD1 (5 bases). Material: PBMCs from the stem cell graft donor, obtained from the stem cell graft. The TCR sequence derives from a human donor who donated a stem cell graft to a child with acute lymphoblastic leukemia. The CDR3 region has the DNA TGTGCCAGCAGCCGCGGAGACAGCTTCGAGCAGTACTTC. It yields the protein CASSRGDSFEQYF.